This TCR beta chain is drawn from a study of CD8+ T cells in alopecia areata. Treatment specified: oral pan-JAK inhibitor, 5-10 mg twice daily. Peripheral blood, together with lesional scalp punch biopsies, was collected from alopecia areata patients. Remarks on this clone: Its target is not known. The identical CDR3 is also encoded by other nucleotide sequences in the sample.

Study-wide results and limits: Lesional scalp exceeded normal scalp in clonality, especially in alopecia totalis/universalis.

Isolated RNA was reverse transcribed into cDNA used as the sequencing template. Generated by immunoSEQ multiplex PCR, the TCRdb table keeps only in-frame clones and is missing some. The profile shows 130,000 to 150,000 clones, 65% to 90% of them singletons. The clonotype was recovered from a human donor with alopecia areata. Sequencing used CD8+ T cells sorted from blood, obtained at week 4, from a patient treated with tofacitinib.

The CDR3 bases are TGTGCCAGCAGCTACCAAGAGACCCAGTACTTC. It yields the protein CASSYQETQYF. J is TRBJ2-5 and V is TRBV7-9, with D uncertain. This CDR3 has 11 amino acids. CDR1 SEHNR and CDR2 FQNEAQ come from the germline V gene (reference sequence). V shed 4 bases and J shed 0 bases, with 0 bases lying between them.